This T cell receptor (beta chain) came from a study of blood T cell repertoires in COVID-19. Overall study: Samples came from the United States, Italy and Spain, spanning acute and convalescent COVID-19. T cells, B-cell-depleted T cells, or PBMCs supplied cDNA or gDNA.

Trimming at V came to 1 base and at J to 5 bases, leaving 4 bases not matched to a gene. The CDR3 is 15 amino acids. Germline V gene sequence: CDR1 SGHRS, CDR2 YFSETQ. The authors' processing: It was from reference gene primer amplification that nucleated cell counts were estimated. The data were produced by immunoSEQ multiplex PCR, yet TCRdb's version contains in-frame clones alone and is incomplete. The V and J calls and clone size come from that table; D and trimming were worked out from the DNA. The repertoire has fewer than 200,000 clones, 83% of them found once; the top ten carry approximately 19%.

This sequence was found in a woman in her seventies who had recovered from COVID-19. Sequenced input: peripheral blood. This chain joins TRBV5-1 and TRBJ1-4; 8 positions match TRBD1. The CDR3 DNA sequence: TGCGCCAGCAGCTTGTCCGGGACAGGAAATGAAAAACTGTTTTTT. It codes for CASSLSGTGNEKLFF.